The rows below give T cell receptor beta chains drawn from one sample of a study of blood T cell repertoires in COVID-19. Clones were read by immunoSEQ multiplex PCR, and TCRdb kept only the in-frame ones, dropping some. The sample lists roughly 170,000 clones, around 73% occurring once. The sequenced sample consisted of PBMCs or T cells enriched from blood (not recorded which). The receptors here all came from a woman in her fifties or sixties who had recovered from COVID-19. CDR3s include the opening cysteine and the closing phenylalanine or tryptophan. Fields, in order: CDR3 length, J gene, D gene, V gene, clone size, CDR3 DNA, CDR3 protein. The D gene is left open where the match is weak. Only part of the rows carry a size: once, few, many, or a class if the clone is expanded.

14 | TRBJ1-1 | NA | TRBV28 | NA | TGTGCCAGCAGTTTAGCGGAAGTGAACACTGAAGCTTTCTTT | CASSLAEVNTEAFF
15 | TRBJ1-2 | NA | TRBV27 | NA | TGTGCCAGCAGTTCCCTGGACAGTTTCAACTATGGCTACACCTTC | CASSSLDSFNYGYTF
13 | TRBJ2-5 | TRBD1 | TRBV2 | once | TGTGCCAGCAAAGTCGACAGGGCAGAGACCCAGTACTTC | CASKVDRAETQYF
14 | TRBJ2-5 | NA | TRBV19 | NA | TGTGCCAGTAGTATTGGCAACTCAGGGGAGACCCAGTACTTC | CASSIGNSGETQYF
14 | TRBJ2-3 | TRBD2 | TRBV9 | NA | TGTGCCAGCAGCGCCGGACTAGTGGCAGATACGCAGTATTTT | CASSAGLVADTQYF
15 | TRBJ1-6 | NA | TRBV18 | NA | TGTGCCAGCTCACCAACACAGGGTTCGGATTCACCCCTCCACTTT | CASSPTQGSDSPLHF
14 | TRBJ1-5 | NA | TRBV2 | NA | TGTGCCAGCAGTGAAGCCCAGGGAAGTCAGCCCCAGCATTTT | CASSEAQGSQPQHF
14 | TRBJ1-4 | NA | TRBV30 | once | TGTGCCTGGAAGCTAGGAGTAACTAATGAAAAACTGTTTTTT | CAWKLGVTNEKLFF
14 | TRBJ2-1 | TRBD2 | TRBV5-1 | NA | TGCGCCAGCCAGGGGCTAGCGGGAGGTAGTGAGCAGTTCTTC | CASQGLAGGSEQFF
14 | TRBJ1-5 | NA | TRBV10-3 | NA | TGTGCCATCAGTGAGGAGCCGAGCAATCAGCCCCAGCATTTT | CAISEEPSNQPQHF
15 | TRBJ2-7 | NA | TRBV4-3 | NA | TGCGCCAGCAGCCAAGGGAGACAGGTCGCCTACGAGCAGTACTTC | CASSQGRQVAYEQYF
14 | TRBJ1-3 | TRBD1 | TRBV3-1/TRBV3-2 | NA | TGTGCCAGCAGCCCACAGGGGTATGGAAACACCATATATTTT | CASSPQGYGNTIYF
16 | TRBJ1-4 | NA | TRBV4-1 | NA | TGCGCCAGCAGCCCCCTCCCGGGCGCGGGTAATGAAAAACTGTTTTTT | CASSPLPGAGNEKLFF
15 | TRBJ1-5 | TRBD1 | TRBV6-5 | NA | TGTGCCAGCGGGGCCCCTCAGGGGGCGCGGCAGCCCCAGCATTTT | CASGAPQGARQPQHF
15 | TRBJ2-3 | NA | TRBV10-3 | NA | TGTGCCATCAGTGAGTCAAGGGGTGGCACAGATACGCAGTATTTT | CAISESRGGTDTQYF
13 | TRBJ2-5 | TRBD2 | TRBV9 | few | TGTGCCAGCAGCGTAGAGCGGGAGGGGACCCAGTACTTC | CASSVEREGTQYF
13 | TRBJ1-3 | NA | TRBV28 | NA | TGTGCCAGCAGTTTCACGGCTGGAAACACCATATATTTT | CASSFTAGNTIYF
17 | TRBJ2-3 | TRBD2 | TRBV7-3 | NA | TGTGCCAGCAGCTTCTCCGGGGAGGGAGCGGGCACAGATACGCAGTATTTT | CASSFSGEGAGTDTQYF
16 | TRBJ2-1 | TRBD1 | TRBV19 | once | TGTGCCAGTAGCATCACCGGACAGGGGGACTACAATGAGCAGTTCTTC | CASSITGQGDYNEQFF
14 | TRBJ2-2 | NA | TRBV24-1 | once | TGTGCCACCAGTGATTTCTCGTCGGCCGGGGAGCTGTTTTTT | CATSDFSSAGELFF
12 | TRBJ1-2 | NA | TRBV29-1 | NA | TGCAGCGTTGACTCTGGGGCCGGTGGCTACACCTTC | CSVDSGAGGYTF
14 | TRBJ1-6 | TRBD1 | TRBV5-1 | NA | TGCGCCAGCAGCTCAGGGGGCTCAACTTCACCCCTCCACTTT | CASSSGGSTSPLHF
14 | TRBJ2-3 | NA | TRBV28 | NA | TGTGCCAGCAGTTTAAGGGGGGGGACAGATACGCAGTATTTT | CASSLRGGTDTQYF
13 | TRBJ2-2 | NA | TRBV12-3/TRBV12-4 | NA | TGTGCCAGCAGTGTTAGTACCACCGGGGAGCTGTTTTTT | CASSVSTTGELFF
14 | TRBJ2-7 | NA | TRBV7-9 | NA | TGTGCCAGCAGCCCTCGGGTCAGCGAGGGCGAGCAGTACTTC | CASSPRVSEGEQYF
15 | TRBJ2-7 | TRBD1 | TRBV6-1 | NA | TGTGCCAGCAGTGAAGCGACAGGGGGCCCCTACGAGCAGTACTTC | CASSEATGGPYEQYF